This is a list of T cell receptor beta chains from one sample in a study of cytomegalovirus exposure and HLA in healthy donors. The table came from immunoSEQ multiplex PCR; TCRdb's copy has only in-frame clones and leaves some out. This repertoire shows about 180,000 clones, about three quarters found once; its top ten account for about 1.5%. The sample consisted of PBMCs. The receptors were gathered from a young man in good health and CMV-seronegative. Each CDR3 is given with its conserved first and last residue. The order of the fields is D gene, V gene, J gene, clone size, CDR3 protein, CDR3 DNA. D genes are given only for firm matches. Not all rows give a size; the values are once, few, many and, for expanded clones, a class.

D: -
V: TRBV27
J: TRBJ1-6
size: -
CDR3: CATARDTVLIYNSPLHF
DNA: TGTGCCACCGCCCGGGACACAGTTCTCATTTATAATTCACCCCTCCACTTT

D: TRBD2
V: TRBV9
J: TRBJ2-7
size: -
CDR3: CASELARSYEQYF
DNA: TGTGCCAGCGAACTAGCGAGGTCCTACGAGCAGTACTTC

D: -
V: TRBV5-1
J: TRBJ2-3
size: -
CDR3: CASSLGDTGSDTQYF
DNA: TGCGCCAGCAGCTTGGGGGATACAGGGTCAGATACGCAGTATTTT

D: -
V: TRBV2
J: TRBJ2-3
size: few
CDR3: CASSAGNSPTDTQYF
DNA: TGTGCCAGCAGTGCAGGGAATTCACCCACAGATACGCAGTATTTT

D: TRBD2
V: TRBV2
J: TRBJ2-3
size: few
CDR3: CASSRHERGGTDTQYF
DNA: TGTGCCAGCAGTAGACATGAGCGGGGGGGCACAGATACGCAGTATTTT

D: TRBD1
V: TRBV4-1
J: TRBJ2-7
size: -
CDR3: CASSQVNSGGSYEQYF
DNA: TGCGCCAGCAGCCAAGTTAACTCAGGGGGATCCTACGAGCAGTACTTC

D: -
V: TRBV7-9
J: TRBJ1-5
size: -
CDR3: CASSLGGVGQPQHF
DNA: TGTGCCAGCAGCCTGGGCGGGGTAGGTCAGCCCCAGCATTTT

D: -
V: TRBV6-5
J: TRBJ1-1
size: -
CDR3: CASSERENTEAFF
DNA: TGTGCCAGCAGTGAGAGAGAGAACACTGAAGCTTTCTTT

D: TRBD1
V: TRBV9
J: TRBJ1-1
size: -
CDR3: CASSVRGHTEAFF
DNA: TGTGCCAGCAGCGTCAGGGGGCACACTGAAGCTTTCTTT

D: -
V: TRBV5-5
J: TRBJ2-7
size: once
CDR3: CASSSEAPLYEQYF
DNA: TGTGCCAGCAGCTCCGAGGCTCCCCTTTACGAGCAGTACTTC

D: TRBD1
V: TRBV5-1
J: TRBJ2-7
size: -
CDR3: CASGTGDLNRYEQYF
DNA: TGCGCCAGCGGGACAGGGGATTTGAATCGGTACGAGCAGTACTTC

D: -
V: TRBV27
J: TRBJ2-7
size: -
CDR3: CASSFYWILVQEGPGEQYF
DNA: TGTGCCAGCAGTTTCTATTGGATTCTCGTACAGGAGGGCCCGGGCGAGCAGTACTTC

D: -
V: TRBV5-1
J: TRBJ2-2
size: few
CDR3: CASLGSGELFF
DNA: TGCGCCAGCCTTGGGAGCGGGGAGCTGTTTTTT

D: TRBD2
V: TRBV5-1
J: TRBJ2-1
size: -
CDR3: CASSFGGWANEQFF
DNA: TGCGCCAGCAGCTTCGGGGGGTGGGCCAATGAGCAGTTCTTC

D: TRBD2
V: TRBV7-3
J: TRBJ2-3
size: -
CDR3: CASSTRTSGSSTDTQYF
DNA: TGTGCCAGCAGCACTAGGACTAGCGGCTCTAGCACAGATACGCAGTATTTT

D: TRBD2
V: TRBV4-1
J: TRBJ2-3
size: -
CDR3: CASSRPRTSGGGDTQYF
DNA: TGCGCCAGCAGCCGTCCAAGGACTAGCGGGGGAGGAGATACGCAGTATTTT

D: TRBD2
V: TRBV27
J: TRBJ2-3
size: few
CDR3: CASSLFLAGGLPDTQYF
DNA: TGTGCCAGCAGTTTATTCCTAGCGGGGGGGCTACCAGATACGCAGTATTTT

D: -
V: TRBV7-8
J: TRBJ2-7
size: -
CDR3: CASSSNRVLSYEQYF
DNA: TGTGCCAGCAGCTCAAACAGGGTGCTCTCCTACGAGCAGTACTTC

D: -
V: TRBV7-9
J: TRBJ2-7
size: -
CDR3: CASSSTGYEQYF
DNA: TGTGCCAGCAGTTCTACAGGCTACGAGCAGTACTTC

D: TRBD2
V: TRBV11-1
J: TRBJ2-7
size: -
CDR3: CASSLLGGDYEQYF
DNA: TGTGCCAGCAGCTTACTGGGGGGGGATTACGAGCAGTACTTC

D: -
V: TRBV11-1
J: TRBJ2-3
size: -
CDR3: CASSLPGGHQYF
DNA: TGTGCCAGCAGCTTACCGGGGGGCCACCAGTATTTT

D: -
V: TRBV10-3
J: TRBJ1-1
size: -
CDR3: CAIRDRMNTEAFF
DNA: TGTGCCATCAGAGACAGGATGAACACTGAAGCTTTCTTT

D: -
V: TRBV28
J: TRBJ1-3
size: few
CDR3: CASSLSGVSGNTIYF
DNA: TGTGCCAGCAGTTTATCGGGGGTATCTGGAAACACCATATATTTT

D: -
V: TRBV9
J: TRBJ1-3
size: -
CDR3: CASSLSGAGTGNTIYF
DNA: TGTGCCAGCAGCCTTAGCGGGGCGGGGACTGGAAACACCATATATTTT

D: TRBD2
V: TRBV10-3
J: TRBJ2-3
size: once
CDR3: CAILAGNTDTQYF
DNA: TGTGCCATCTTAGCGGGAAACACAGATACGCAGTATTTT

D: -
V: TRBV2
J: TRBJ2-1
size: -
CDR3: CASRLESNEQFF
DNA: TGTGCCAGCAGGCTAGAGAGCAATGAGCAGTTCTTC

D: -
V: TRBV7-6
J: TRBJ1-1
size: -
CDR3: CASSRGLRNTEAFF
DNA: TGTGCCAGCAGCCGCGGACTTAGGAACACTGAAGCTTTCTTT